Following are 5 T cell receptor beta chains from one sample sequenced in a study of monozygotic twins with inflammatory bowel disease. Reanalyzing the 5' RACE reads, TCRdb keeps one entry per CDR3 protein, without DNA. This sample contains roughly 300,000 distinct CDR3 sequences. Sequenced input: blood. The receptor source for this set is a human donor with ulcerative colitis or Crohn's disease, or a healthy co-twin of an affected twin (not recorded which).

The genes are TRBV20-1 and TRBJ1-2; as DNA is missing, the TRBD1 call by TCRdb cannot be tested. This CDR3 spans 14 amino acids. Per germline, CDR1 DFQATT and CDR2 SNEGSKA (reference sequence). CDR3 loop: CSARTGTGFYGYTF.

V is TRBV12-3 or TRBV12-4 and J is TRBJ2-7; TCRdb's D gene call, TRBD2, goes unchecked for lack of DNA. The CDR3 consists of 15 residues. CDR3 sequence: CASSPLAVRVNEQYF.

The chain employs TRBV19 and TRBJ2-3. CDR1 LNHDA and CDR2 SQIVND come from the germline V gene (reference sequence). The CDR3 is 11 residues long. This CDR3 reads CASSAKDTQYF.

The chain uses TRBV6-5 and TRBJ2-2; TCRdb picks TRBD2, but there is no DNA to check that call. This CDR3 has 17 residues. The germline CDR1 and CDR2 sequences are MNHEY and SVGAGI. CDR3 residues: CASSYPLSERGTGELFF.

V gene TRBV20-1 combines with J gene TRBJ1-5; TCRdb lists TRBD1, though no DNA is available to test this call. This CDR3 is 14 amino acids long. Germline values: CDR1 DFQATT, CDR2 SNEGSKA (reference sequence). The CDR3 here is CSAAGHPFNQPQHF.